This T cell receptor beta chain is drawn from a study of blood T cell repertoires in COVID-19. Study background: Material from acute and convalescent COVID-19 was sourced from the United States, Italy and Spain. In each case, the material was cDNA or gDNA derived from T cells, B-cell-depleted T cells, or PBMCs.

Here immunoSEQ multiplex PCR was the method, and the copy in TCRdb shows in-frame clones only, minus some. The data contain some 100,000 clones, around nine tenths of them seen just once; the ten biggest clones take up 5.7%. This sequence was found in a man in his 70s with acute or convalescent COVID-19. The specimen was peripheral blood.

CDR3 region: CSASLREREQFF. CDR3 nucleotide sequence: TGCAGTGCTAGTCTTCGGGAGAGGGAGCAGTTCTTC. The V and J genes are TRBV20-1 and TRBJ2-1, with a weak D call TRBD2 (6 bases). Germline CDR1 DFQATT, CDR2 SNEGSKA (reference sequence). The CDR3 length is 12 residues. V was clipped by 3 bases and J by 10 bases, with 13 bases between them.